This T cell receptor (beta chain) was retrieved from a study of T cell changes during pregnancy in multiple sclerosis. The table came from immunoSEQ multiplex PCR; TCRdb's copy has only in-frame clones and leaves some out. The sample lists under 55,000 clones; 93% were seen once. This CDR3 has 16 amino acids. CDR1 is LNHNV, CDR2 YYDKDF, per germline (reference sequence). Trimming pared 0 bases from V and 1 base from J, leaving 10 bases between. The chain couples TRBV15 to TRBJ2-1; possible D gene TRBD2, 6 bases. The starting material was peripheral blood, obtained in the second trimester of pregnancy. The TCR was taken from a female donor with multiple sclerosis, enrolled in a pregnancy study. CDR3 nucleotide sequence: TGTGCCACCAGCAGAGACTATGGGGGGTCCTACAATGAGCAGTTCTTC. Its protein is CATSRDYGGSYNEQFF. The full variable domain, in which reference TRBV15 and TRBJ2-1 provide the parts outside the CDR3, is DAMVIQNPRYQVTQFGKPVTLSCSQTLNHNVMYWYQQKSSQAPKLLFHYYDKDFNNEADTPDNFQSRRPNTSFCFLDIRSPGLGDTAMYLCATSRDYGGSYNEQFFGPGTRLTVL.